This record covers a single T cell receptor beta chain. There are a few counts of this clonotype. Its antigen is unknown. Base quality data are lacking; no much larger clone is found one base away. Library generation was performed with multiplex PCR. Instrument on record: Illumina HiSeq 4000. To build TCR beta libraries, CDR3 regions were amplified by Arm-PCR using iRepertoire HTBI primers. Before sequencing, the PCR products went through gel purification. In the source study's methods: Across samples, some 62 TRBV and 13 to 15 TRBJ segments were identified and used for gene usage analysis of CDR3 amino acid clonotypes. COPE and FqMerger were used to merge filtered high-quality paired reads into contigs. BLAST was used to align contigs to IMGT TRBV, TRBD and TRBJ reference genes, with CDR3 defined following IMGT. Any clonotype with a frequency above 0.1% was counted as a highly expanded clone. Repertoire diversity was measured by Shannon entropy, and V-J evenness by the Gini coefficient. Clonotypes shared by more than one individual were considered public. TCRdb's own reprocessing of the public reads used fastp at Q25 and MiXCR and kept productive beta chains. Every CDR3 protein is listed once, alongside the most common genes and DNA of its rows. The V and J calls were determined by TCRdb, not by the authors. The sample profile shows 400,000 to 550,000 distinct CDR3 sequences; about 15% of them were found once. Jointly, the top ten make up around 15% of the sample.

This entry belongs to a study of regulatory T cells in long-lasting Graves disease (dated by TCRdb to the early 2020s). The study in broad terms: Antithyroid drugs had been taken for less than 3 months by newly diagnosed Graves' disease patients. Persistent Graves' disease patients were compared with newly diagnosed Graves' disease patients by peripheral blood TCR sequencing and RNA sequencing. The study was conducted in China and was registered as a clinical trial. A total of roughly 35 samples underwent TCR sequencing: 13 from persistent and 20 from newly diagnosed Graves' disease patients. General conclusions and limits of the study: Peripheral blood alone was examined, since thyroid tissue, which constituted the primary lesion, could not be accessed. Sequencing and analysis were limited to the TCR beta chain. Persistent disease showed preferential use of TRBV28, TRBJ1-2 and TRBJ2-5, whereas newly diagnosed disease favored TRBV20-1 and TRBJ2-1. Compared with newly diagnosed patients, persistent Graves' disease patients had lower TCR Shannon entropy and fewer highly expanded clones, which suggests clonal expansion. Patients with persistent disease shared more public clonotypes (approximately 2,500) than newly diagnosed patients did (approximately 1,000). The authors acknowledged the small sample size as a limitation that may reduce accuracy.

The sample's time point label, decoded: newly diagnosed GD, antithyroid drugs for less than 3 months. For both TCR sequencing and RNA sequencing, RNA was extracted from PBMCs using TRIzol. Graves' disease was diagnosed according to American Thyroid Association guidelines. Recruitment of patients was carried out at an endocrinology department in Xi'an, China. Each patient gave approximately 9 milliliters of peripheral blood, collected in an EDTA anticoagulant tube. Ficoll Paque Plus density gradient separation was used to isolate PBMCs, and no further T cell sorting was done. RNA quality was checked with an Agilent 2100 Bioanalyzer and agarose gel, and concentration with a NanoDrop 2000. V is cut back by 3 bases and J by 2 bases, with 6 bases in the junction unmatched. Its CDR3 holds 16 amino acids, cysteine through phenylalanine. Only CDR3 DNA is held: 48 bases, read in frame from base 1. The germline V gene (reference sequence) gives CDR1 as DFQATT and CDR2 as SNEGSKA.

These data also formed part of another study, on T cells in Graves' hyperthyroidism and ophthalmopathy. From the second report: Graves' hyperthyroidism was defined as stable when no progression to ophthalmopathy occurred over 18 months of follow-up. Hyperthyroidism patients were newly diagnosed, had a disease duration of under 2 months, and were aged 18 to 65 years. The study excluded patients with uncontrolled infections, other autoimmune diseases, pregnancy or lactation. Diagnoses were established on the basis of clinical symptoms, serum thyroxine and TRAb, thyroid ultrasound, and orbital computed tomography. A first-round RT-PCR of the TCR CDR3 used the HTBI primer set with the Qiagen OneStep RT-PCR kit. Most expanded thyroid clonotypes (frequency above 0.001) were also detected in blood, a finding suggesting that blood repertoires may reflect thyroid immune responses. A model built on a 13 V-J signature distinguished ophthalmopathy from stable hyperthyroidism, reaching approximately 89% sensitivity and about 81% specificity in cross-validation and 80%/75% in testing. During validation, the model predicted progression to ophthalmopathy a median of around 6 months ahead of onset, with more than 60% sensitivity and about 72% specificity. TCR V-J signatures able to tell the groups apart were searched for in a discovery cohort of 90 to 100 patients, of whom more than 40 had Graves' ophthalmopathy and some 60 had stable Graves' hyperthyroidism. Prospective prediction of ophthalmopathy was tested in an independent validation cohort consisting of fewer than 20 hyperthyroidism patients and around 16 patients who later progressed to ophthalmopathy. For training and testing, the 100 or so patients in the discovery cohort were randomly divided in a 7:3 ratio. Thyroid tissue and blood T-cell repertoires from more than five Graves' hyperthyroidism patients were also compared in the study. After sampling, hyperthyroidism patients received methimazole starting at 30 mg daily, and ophthalmopathy patients received high-dose intravenous methylprednisolone. Libraries were constructed in a second round of multiplex PCR, after which size selection and purification were carried out. Sequencing of the libraries was done on an Illumina HiSeq2000 using paired-end 100 bp reads. SOAPnuke was used to process the raw data, with reads discarded if the reads contained adapters or uncalled bases, had a mean Phred below 15, or lacked an exact constant-primer or identifier match. COPE v1.2.5 was used to merge high-quality paired reads, and clonotypes were defined as unique nucleotide sequences. MiTCR v1.1 was used to align the clonotypes against IMGT TRBV, TRBD and TRBJ reference segments. Analysis was restricted to V-J combinations with a frequency above 0.0001, which covered roughly 99% of repertoires. A TCS score was defined as the ratio between F50 (clonal expansion) and ExV (chaos), using BLOSUM62-based TCRdist between CDR3 peptides within each V-J. Welch's t-statistics and random forest reduced roughly 540 V-J features to under 15, which were used in a naive Bayes classifier (R e1071). No statistical method was used to set the sample size in advance, and investigators knew the group allocation. According to the paper, TCR Vbeta CDR3 sequencing was carried out on roughly 130 peripheral blood samples, which came from under 50 ophthalmopathy, around 75 hyperthyroidism and roughly 17 progressor patients.

The source material was peripheral blood mononuclear cells (PBMCs), sampled at new diagnosis, from a patient treated with antithyroid drugs. This TCR came from a woman aged 25 to 39 with Graves disease. Donor details come from another sample of the same person, matched by shared clones. The V and J genes are TRBV20-1 and TRBJ1-6; 8 middle bases align to TRBD1. This receptor carries the CDR3 CSASGGQEPYNSPLHF. In nucleotide form, the sequence is TGCAGTGCTAGTGGGGGACAGGAGCCCTATAATTCACCCCTCCACTTT.